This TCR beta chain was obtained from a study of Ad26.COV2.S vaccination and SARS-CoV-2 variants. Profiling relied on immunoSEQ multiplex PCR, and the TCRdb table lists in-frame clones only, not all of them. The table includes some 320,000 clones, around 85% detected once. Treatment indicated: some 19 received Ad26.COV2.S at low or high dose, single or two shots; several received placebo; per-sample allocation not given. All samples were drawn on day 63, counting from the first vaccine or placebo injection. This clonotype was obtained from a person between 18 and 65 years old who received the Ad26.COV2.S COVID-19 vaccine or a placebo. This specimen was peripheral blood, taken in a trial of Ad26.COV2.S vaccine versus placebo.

In DNA, the CDR3 is TGTGCCAGCAGTTACTCACAGGGGACTGGAAACACCATATATTTT. Protein product: CASSYSQGTGNTIYF. The chain joins TRBV6-6 to TRBJ1-3, with TRBD1 matching over 7 bases. V was pared by 0 bases and J by 2 bases, with 1 base of the junction left unmatched. The germline gives CDR1 MNHNY, CDR2 SVGAGI (reference sequence). The CDR3 sequence is 15 residues long.